This T cell receptor (beta chain) was observed in a study of shared clonotypes between healthy human individuals. Unsorted samples drew genomic DNA from about 100 million PBMCs. Whole-study findings and limits: Clonotype sharing among donors was expected to depend on sequencing depth.

PCR replicates performed on unsorted PBMC used approximately 300 ng DNA, 30,000 or so T cell genomes. In the authors' methods: Junction-only sequences without quality scores came from ImmunoSEQ, so filtering differed. Here immunoSEQ multiplex PCR was the method, and the copy in TCRdb shows in-frame clones only, minus some. V and J calls plus clone size are reproduced from that table; the DNA served to infer D and trimming. Among roughly 500,000 clones listed, around 73% were seen once. CDR1 is LGHNA, CDR2 YSLEER, per germline. The CDR3 has 13 amino acids. As concerns this clone: Its antigen is still unknown. A read error may account for a junction end that differs from germline.

The chain is built from TRBV4-3 and TRBJ2-4; 7 positions agree with TRBD1. Sequenced: PBMCs. This receptor was identified in a woman aged 35 to 49 in good health. Some clones in this sample may be carry-over from other donors' samples. Written as DNA, the CDR3 is TGCGCCAGCAGCCAAGGCCTTGGGACAGATCACCACTTC. This codes for CASSQGLGTDHHF.